The T cell receptor (beta chain) under discussion was sequenced for a study of control samples from healthy donors and cancer patients. TCRdb keeps only in-frame clones here, not all; method: immunoSEQ multiplex PCR. The sample contains around 200,000 clones, approximately 92% of which appear only once. This clone was counted a single time. The sequenced sample was blood. The sequence was obtained from a young man in good health.

The chain's CDR3 is CASSQDRATNEKLFF. The CDR3 coding sequence is TGTGCCAGCAGCCAAGATAGAGCAACTAATGAAAAACTGTTTTTT. J is TRBJ1-4 and V is TRBV4-2, with no clear D. Germline V gene lookup returns CDR1 LGHNA and CDR2 YNFKEQ. V was shortened by 0 bases and J by 0 bases, with 5 bases between the two germline ends. This CDR3 comprises 15 residues.